This record looks at one TCR beta chain sequence and its context. Its cognate antigen is unknown. The entry originates in a study of response to subunit inactivated influenza vaccine. Study-wide results and limits: The authors suggested that every seasonal influenza vaccination recruits few new T cells.

V shed 0 bases and J 5 bases; nucleotides not matched to a gene: 1. The CDR3 is 14 residues long. CDR1 and CDR2 from the germline V gene are SGHVS and FQNEAQ. Each CDR3 protein gets one entry after TCRdb re-called the RT-PCR reads with MiXCR. The top ten hold roughly 14% of the sample, which has approximately 530,000 distinct CDR3 sequences, approximately 7.7% seen once. Source: PBMCs from blood, taken about 24 months after vaccination. The clonotype was recovered from a man aged 50 to 75 who received an inactivated influenza vaccine. The J gene is TRBJ2-5, the V gene TRBV7-8; 9 positions agree with TRBD1. Written as DNA, the CDR3 is TGTGCCAGCAGCTTAGCGGACAGGGGTGAGACCCAGTACTTC. This encodes CASSLADRGETQYF. Variable domain in full (rest from reference TRBV7-8 and TRBJ2-5): GAGVSQSPRYKVAKRGQDVALRCDPISGHVSLFWYQQALGQGPEFLTYFQNEAQLDKSGLPSDRFFAERPEGSVSTLKIQRTQQEDSAVYLCASSLADRGETQYFGPGTRLLVL.